The 15 T cell receptor beta chains given below trace back to one sample, sequenced in a study of T-cell reconstitution after alpha-beta-depleted transplantation in children. It was with unique molecular identifiers that the TCRbeta library was prepared. TCRdb reprocessed the PCR reads via MiXCR and lists one record per CDR3 protein. This table holds 95,000 to 150,000 distinct CDR3 sequences, under 30% found once. The sequencing here drew on PBMCs, mostly from graft donor cells, taken 180 days after TCRalphabeta/CD19-depleted stem cell transplant. The receptors originated from a male patient aged 2-9 years who had a stem cell transplant for chronic granulomatous disease, so the T cells may come from the graft donor.

This clonotype was seen a handful of times. This sequence joins TRBV5-6 and TRBJ2-3; D is uncertain. CDR1 and CDR2 from the germline V gene are SGHDT and YYEEEE. CDR3 length equals 13 residues. Trimming removed 4 bases at V and 5 bases at J, with 11 bases between. CDR3 sequence: CASSMTEEDTQYF. CDR3 sequence (DNA): TGTGCCAGCAGCATGACCGAGGAAGATACGCAGTATTTT.

This clonotype was detected ten times or more. The genes are TRBV12-3 or TRBV12-4 and TRBJ1-5; D perhaps matches TRBD1 (6 bases). The CDR3 spans 13 residues. With 4 bases removed from V and 8 bases from J, the gap between germline ends came to 12 bases. The CDR3, as DNA: TGTGCCAGCAGTTACAGGGAGAAGGAGCCCCAGCATTTT. Translated: CASSYREKEPQHF.

Only a few counts were recorded for this clonotype. This chain links TRBV29-1 with TRBJ2-5, with 7 bases lining up with TRBD1. The V gene's germline CDR1 is SQVTM and CDR2 ANQGSEA. V was clipped by 2 bases and J by 0 bases; unmatched bases: 6. The CDR3 has 15 residues. The CDR3 sequence: CSVEHTGADQETQYF. DNA for the CDR3: TGCAGCGTTGAACATACAGGGGCCGACCAAGAGACCCAGTACTTC.

The chain combines TRBV21-1 with TRBJ2-7; whether TRBD2, the table's D call, matches the DNA was not checked. TRBV21-1 is given as a pseudogene. This CDR3 spans 12 amino acids. CDR3 residues: CASSKEGGDPYF. Written as DNA, the CDR3 is TGTGCCAGCAGCAAAGAAGGCGGGGATCCGTACTTC.

This clonotype was observed many times. J is TRBJ2-3 and V is TRBV29-1; no clear D. V lost 7 bases, J lost 2 bases, and 13 bases lay in between. The germline CDR1 and CDR2 sequences are SQVTM and ANQGSEA. The CDR3 sequence is 13 residues long. CDR3 protein: CSALMGLTDTQYF. CDR3 bases: TGCAGCGCTCTTATGGGCCTCACAGATACGCAGTATTTT.

J is TRBJ2-2 and V is TRBV19; a weak D match, TRBD2 (6 bases). Germline-derived CDR1 and CDR2 are LNHDA and SQIVND (reference sequence). The CDR3 totals 15 residues. V shed 5 bases and J shed 4 bases, with 14 bases lying between them. This CDR3 is CASSGERVITGELFF. The CDR3, as DNA: TGTGCCAGTAGTGGGGAGCGGGTCATCACCGGGGAGCTGTTTTTT.

This clonotype was observed a few times. The genes are TRBV20-1 and TRBJ1-3; D gene ambiguous. The CDR3 has 12 residues. Germline lookup yields CDR1 DFQATT and CDR2 SNEGSKA (reference sequence). V lost 3 bases, J lost 4 bases, and 7 bases lay in between. The CDR3: CSASPQGNTIYF. DNA of the CDR3: TGCAGTGCTAGCCCCCAGGGAAACACCATATATTTT.

This clonotype came up a few times. J is TRBJ2-3 and V is TRBV25-1; maybe TRBD2 (6 bases). The CDR3 is made up of 15 amino acids. Trimming shortened V by 0 bases and J by 4 bases, and 11 bases separated the two germline ends. Germline V lookup: CDR1 MGHDK, CDR2 SYGVNS. The CDR3 loop is CASSEYLREADTQYF. CDR3 nucleotides: TGTGCCAGCAGTGAATATCTGAGGGAGGCAGATACGCAGTATTTT.

This clonotype was detected a few times. The chain employs TRBV12-3 or TRBV12-4 and TRBJ2-7; 10 nucleotides agree with TRBD1. V gave up 7 bases and J gave up 3 bases; unmatched junction bases: 3. The CDR3 consists of 13 residues. The CDR3, as DNA: TGTGCCAGCACCAGGACAGGGGGCTACGAGCAGTACTTC. It codes for CASTRTGGYEQYF.

This clonotype was seen a handful of times. The rearrangement joins TRBV12-3 or TRBV12-4 to TRBJ1-3, with 8 bases lining up with TRBD1. V shed 5 bases, J shed 0 bases, and the junction held 9 bases outside the gene matches. The CDR3 is 17 residues long. For the CDR3, the DNA is TGTGCCAGCAGTCCCCGGACAGGGACCATCTCTGGAAACACCATATATTTT. It codes for CASSPRTGTISGNTIYF.

This clonotype was seen at least ten times. This rearrangement joins TRBV29-1 to TRBJ2-5, with D tentatively TRBD2 (5 bases). The CDR3 runs 10 residues. V lost 5 bases to trimming and J lost 5 bases, with 6 bases between them. Germline V gene data show CDR1 as SQVTM and CDR2 as ANQGSEA. CDR3 region: CSVRRETQYF. For the CDR3, the DNA is TGCAGCGTTAGGAGGGAGACCCAGTACTTC.

This clonotype was seen many times. The V call is TRBV5-1, the J call TRBJ2-7, with 10 bases that match TRBD1. This CDR3 has 15 residues. Germline CDR1 is SGHRS and CDR2 is YFSETQ. With V trimmed by 4 bases and J by 4 bases, 8 bases remained unmatched. CDR3 nucleotides: TGCGCCAGCAGCATCGGACAGGGGGTTTCTTACGAGCAGTACTTC. Translated, it gives CASSIGQGVSYEQYF. Complete variable domain (other parts from reference TRBV5-1 and TRBJ2-7): KAGVTQTPRYLIKTRGQQVTLSCSPISGHRSVSWYQQTPGQGLQFLFEYFSETQRNKGNFPGRFSGRQFSNSRSEMNVSTLELGDSALYLCASSIGQGVSYEQYFGPGTRLTVT.

This clonotype was observed a few times. The rearrangement joins TRBV20-1 to TRBJ1-1, with a weak D call TRBD1 (5 bases). The CDR3 runs to 14 residues. Germline CDR1 and CDR2: DFQATT and SNEGSKA (reference sequence). V was clipped by 6 bases and J by 3 bases, with 17 bases between them. The CDR3 nucleotides are TGCAGTGCGGCCCATGGGGGAGCGGACACTGAAGCTTTCTTT. As protein: CSAAHGGADTEAFF.

The chain recombines TRBV7-2 with TRBJ2-1, with D unresolved. The CDR3 runs 14 residues. The germline gives CDR1 SGHTA, CDR2 FQGNSA. V dropped 8 bases and J dropped 0 bases, with 11 bases sitting between them. For the CDR3, the DNA is TGTGCCAGCGCACCCGGTAGCTCCTACAATGAGCAGTTCTTC. This gives the protein CASAPGSSYNEQFF.

The chain combines TRBV11-2 with TRBJ2-1; 7 bases agree with TRBD2. J was trimmed by 4 bases and V by 4 bases; bases with no gene match: 10. The CDR3 is 16 residues long. Germline-derived CDR1 and CDR2 are SGHAT and FQNNGV. The CDR3, as DNA: TGTGCCAGCAGCTCCCTCGGGGGGAAGCATTACAATGAGCAGTTCTTC. It codes for CASSSLGGKHYNEQFF.